This T cell receptor beta chain was recorded in a study of monozygotic twins with inflammatory bowel disease. One entry per CDR3 protein, without DNA, is what TCRdb gives after re-calling the 5' RACE reads. This listing includes about 350,000 distinct CDR3 sequences. Looked up from germline, CDR1 is DFQATT and CDR2 is SNEGSKA (reference sequence). This CDR3 comprises 16 residues. Findings and caveats of the study: Against healthy co-twins, IBD patients had lower TCRbeta diversity (measured by inverse Simpson). No detectable difference in repertoire similarity separated concordant from discordant twins, possibly as a result of limited power.

Comment on this clonotype: Its antigen is still unknown.

This TCR was sampled from a human donor with ulcerative colitis or Crohn's disease, or a healthy co-twin of an affected twin (not recorded which). The rearrangement links TRBV20-1 to TRBJ1-2; TCRdb gives TRBD1 as the D gene, but with no DNA this cannot be confirmed. The specimen was blood. CDR3 loop: CSARTPGGPSAYGYTF.